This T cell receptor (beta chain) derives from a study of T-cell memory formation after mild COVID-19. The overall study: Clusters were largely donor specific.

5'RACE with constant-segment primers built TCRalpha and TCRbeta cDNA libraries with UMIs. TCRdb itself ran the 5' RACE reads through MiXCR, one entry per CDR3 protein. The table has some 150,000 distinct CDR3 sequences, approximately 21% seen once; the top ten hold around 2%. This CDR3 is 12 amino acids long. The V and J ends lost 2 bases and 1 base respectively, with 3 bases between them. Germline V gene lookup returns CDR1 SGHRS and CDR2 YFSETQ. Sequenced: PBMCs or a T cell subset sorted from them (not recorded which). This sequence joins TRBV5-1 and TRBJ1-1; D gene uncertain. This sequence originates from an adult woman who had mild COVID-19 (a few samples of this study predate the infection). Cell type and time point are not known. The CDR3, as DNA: TGCGCCAGCAGCTTTGAGAACACTGAAGCTTTCTTT. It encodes CASSFENTEAFF.